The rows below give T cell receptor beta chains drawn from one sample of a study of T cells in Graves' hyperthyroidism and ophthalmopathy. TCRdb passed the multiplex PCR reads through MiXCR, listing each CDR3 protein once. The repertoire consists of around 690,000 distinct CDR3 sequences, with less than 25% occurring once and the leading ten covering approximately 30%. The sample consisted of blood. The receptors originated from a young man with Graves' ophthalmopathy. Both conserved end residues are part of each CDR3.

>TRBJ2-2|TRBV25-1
CASSEFRGTGELFF
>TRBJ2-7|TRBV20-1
CSASFEQKPSYEQYF
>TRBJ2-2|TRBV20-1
CSASGAGLFF
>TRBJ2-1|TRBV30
CAWSPPPLSNEQFF
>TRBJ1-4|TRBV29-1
CSVAPGGGLNEKLFF
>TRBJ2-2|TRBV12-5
CASGLGDTGELFF
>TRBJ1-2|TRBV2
CASTWANTKDGYTF
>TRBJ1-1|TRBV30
CAWSHPTGTGTEAFF
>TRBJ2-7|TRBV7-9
CASSSGPQTSEQYF
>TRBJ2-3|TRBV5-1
CASTSGSDTQYF
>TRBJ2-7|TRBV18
CASSPGRGEVEQYF
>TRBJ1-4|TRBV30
CAWSTGTGKGNEKLFF
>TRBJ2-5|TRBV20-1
CSAIVLETQYF
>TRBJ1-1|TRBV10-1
CASSEGSVGTEAFF
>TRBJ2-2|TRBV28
CASSLRTGRMAGELFF
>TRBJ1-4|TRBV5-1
CASSPGGFATNEKLFF
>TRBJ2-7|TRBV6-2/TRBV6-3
CASSYVGVSEQYF
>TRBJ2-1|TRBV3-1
CASSRSGSGNEQFF
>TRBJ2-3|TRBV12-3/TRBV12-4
CASGSSGSADTQYF
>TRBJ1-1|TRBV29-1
CSVVTDRVRGEAFF
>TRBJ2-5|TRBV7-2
CASSSLRDREETQYF
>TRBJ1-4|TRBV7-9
CASSLGGRPNEKLFF
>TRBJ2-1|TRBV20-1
CSARDRGTGGHEQFF
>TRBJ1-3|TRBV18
CASSPRADPSGNTIYF
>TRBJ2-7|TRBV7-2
CASSLGASNSYEQYF
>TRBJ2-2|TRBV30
CAWSSSSGSSPGELFF
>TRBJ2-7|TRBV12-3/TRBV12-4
CASRPSGTGPPELYF
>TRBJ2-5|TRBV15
CATSRDRLAGPGAQYF
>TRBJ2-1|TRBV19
CASSIDLASSYNEQFF
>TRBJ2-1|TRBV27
CASSLWGSSYNEQFF
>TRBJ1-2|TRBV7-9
CASSRPNRAETYGYTF
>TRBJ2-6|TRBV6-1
CASRYLSGANVLTF
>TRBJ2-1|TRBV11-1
CASSSRALNEQFF
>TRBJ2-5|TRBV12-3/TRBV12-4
CASSPGRAPTETQYF
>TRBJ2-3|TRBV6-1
CASSRPGLGSNTQYF
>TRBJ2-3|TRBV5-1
CASSLRTSGRITDTQYF
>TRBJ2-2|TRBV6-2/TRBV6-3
CASSYSAALNTGELFF
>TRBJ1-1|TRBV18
CASSMGQNTEAFF
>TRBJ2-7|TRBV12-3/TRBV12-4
CASSPTGTSRTYEQYF
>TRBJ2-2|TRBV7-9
CARSGAAGELFF
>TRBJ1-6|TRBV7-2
CASSFRASSYNSPLHF
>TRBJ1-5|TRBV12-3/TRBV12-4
CASSRGQGANQPQHF
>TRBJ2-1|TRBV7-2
CASSLTSGNYNEQFF
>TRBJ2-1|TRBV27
CASSLWGGRRVPDNEQFF
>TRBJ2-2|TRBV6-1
CASSRLAGVVGELFF
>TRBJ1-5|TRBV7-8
CASSPVNSNQPQHF
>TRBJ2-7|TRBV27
CASSPSQGAVSYEQYF
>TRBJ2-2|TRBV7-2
CASSKPRPANTGELFF
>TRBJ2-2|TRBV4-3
CASSVLAETTGELFF
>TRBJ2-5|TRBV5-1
CASSLVAGRRSETQYF
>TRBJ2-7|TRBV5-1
CASSTGSGDEQYF
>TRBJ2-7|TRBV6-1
CASSYRGQGTYEQYF
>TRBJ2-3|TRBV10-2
CASIASLQDPVFDTDTQYF
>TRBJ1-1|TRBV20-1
CSAPRNTEAFF
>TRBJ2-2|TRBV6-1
CASSPGLASNTGELFF
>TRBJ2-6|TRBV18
CASSPGSEANVLTF
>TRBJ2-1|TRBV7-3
CASSPGTLSSYNEQFF
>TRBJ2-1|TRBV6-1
CASSVRHDEQFF
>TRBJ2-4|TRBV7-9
CASSFEPLRQGNKNIQYF
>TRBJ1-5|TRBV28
CASIEGSGGNQPQHF